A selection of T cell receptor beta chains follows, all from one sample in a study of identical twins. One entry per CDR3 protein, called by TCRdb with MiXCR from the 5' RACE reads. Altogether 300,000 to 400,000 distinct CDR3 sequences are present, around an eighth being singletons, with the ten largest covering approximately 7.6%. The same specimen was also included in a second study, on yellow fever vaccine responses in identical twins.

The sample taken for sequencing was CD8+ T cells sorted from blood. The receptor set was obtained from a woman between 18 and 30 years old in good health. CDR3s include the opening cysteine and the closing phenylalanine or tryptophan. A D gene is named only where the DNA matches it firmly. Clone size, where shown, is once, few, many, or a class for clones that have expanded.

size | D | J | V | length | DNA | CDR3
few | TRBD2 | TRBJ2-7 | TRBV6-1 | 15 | TGTGCCAGCAGCCTCCAGGGACTAGCGGGAGTCGAGCAGTACTTC | CASSLQGLAGVEQYF
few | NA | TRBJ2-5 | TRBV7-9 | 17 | TGTGCCAGCAGCCCCCAGGCGAGTGGGACTGGGGGAGAGACCCAGTACTTC | CASSPQASGTGGETQYF
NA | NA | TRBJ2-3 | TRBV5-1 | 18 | TGCGCCAGCAGCTCAGCCCGCGTTAGCGGATCTAGCACAGATACGCAGTATTTT | CASSSARVSGSSTDTQYF
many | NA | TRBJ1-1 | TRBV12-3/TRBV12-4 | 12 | TGTGCCAGCAGTTTAGGTTTCACTGAAGCTTTCTTT | CASSLGFTEAFF
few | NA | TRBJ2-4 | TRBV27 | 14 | TGTGCCAGCAGTTTATCCGTGGCCAAAAACATTCAGTACTTC | CASSLSVAKNIQYF
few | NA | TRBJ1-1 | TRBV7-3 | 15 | TGTGCCAGCAGCTTACTTCCGGTAAAGAACACTGAAGCTTTCTTT | CASSLLPVKNTEAFF
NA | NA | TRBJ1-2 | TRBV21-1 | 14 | TGTGCCAGCAGCAAGGTTACAGGGAGGACGGGCTACACCTTC | CASSKVTGRTGYTF
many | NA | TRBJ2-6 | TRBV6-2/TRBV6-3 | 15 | TGTGCCAGCAGCAACATAGGGCTTGGGGCCAACGTCCTGACTTTC | CASSNIGLGANVLTF
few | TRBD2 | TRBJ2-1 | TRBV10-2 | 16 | TGCGCCAGCAGTTCGGGACTAGCGCTCTCCTACAATGAGCAGTTCTTC | CASSSGLALSYNEQFF
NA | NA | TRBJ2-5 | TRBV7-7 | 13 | TGTGCCAGCAGCTTACGATGGCAAGAGACCCAGTACTTC | CASSLRWQETQYF
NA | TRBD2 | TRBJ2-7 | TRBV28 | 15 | TGTGCCAGCAGCTCTTCTAGCGGGCCCGCCTACGAGCAGTACTTC | CASSSSSGPAYEQYF
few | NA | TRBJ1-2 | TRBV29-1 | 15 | TGCAGCGTTGCCCAGGGTCCTCTTTTTAACTATGGCTACACCTTC | CSVAQGPLFNYGYTF
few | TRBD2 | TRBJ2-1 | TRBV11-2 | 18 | TGTGCCAGCAGCGGAACAACAGGAGGACTAGCGGGAGCGTTCGGGCAGTTCTTC | CASSGTTGGLAGAFGQFF
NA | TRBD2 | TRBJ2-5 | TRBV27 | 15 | TGTGCCAGCAGTCTTAGCGGGCCGTACCAAGAGACCCAGTACTTC | CASSLSGPYQETQYF
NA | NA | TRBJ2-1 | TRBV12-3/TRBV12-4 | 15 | TGTGCCAGCAGTTTAGTGTCCACGGCCTACAATGAGCAGTTCTTC | CASSLVSTAYNEQFF
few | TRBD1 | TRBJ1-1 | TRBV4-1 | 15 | TGCGCCAGCAGCCAACGGGACAGGGAAGACACTGAAGCTTTCTTT | CASSQRDREDTEAFF
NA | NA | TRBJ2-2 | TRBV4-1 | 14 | TGCGCCAGCAGCCCCAGGAGCAGGTCCGGGGAGCTGTTTTTT | CASSPRSRSGELFF
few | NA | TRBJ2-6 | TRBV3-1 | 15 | TGTGCCAGCAGCCAAGGGGCAGGCGGGGCCAACGTCCTGACTTTC | CASSQGAGGANVLTF
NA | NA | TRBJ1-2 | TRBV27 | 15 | TGTGCCAGCAGTTTGGGGGGGGCGCCAGACTATGGCTACACCTTC | CASSLGGAPDYGYTF
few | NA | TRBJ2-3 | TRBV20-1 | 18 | TGCAGTGCTAGAGAAGTCCCTCGTCTAGCCGGGGGCACAGATACGCAGTATTTT | CSAREVPRLAGGTDTQYF
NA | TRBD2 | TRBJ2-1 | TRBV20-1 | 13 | TGCAGTGCCGATCTAGCGGGAGTTAGTGAGCAGTTCTTC | CSADLAGVSEQFF
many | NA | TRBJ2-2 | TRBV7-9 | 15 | TGTGCCAGCAGCCCGCCGGGGGCGGACACCGGGGAGCTGTTTTTT | CASSPPGADTGELFF
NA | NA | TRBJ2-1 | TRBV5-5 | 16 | TGTGCCAGCAGCTTTGAGGTTCCAGCCTCCTACAATGAGCAGTTCTTC | CASSFEVPASYNEQFF
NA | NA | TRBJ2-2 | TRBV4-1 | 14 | TGCGCCGCAAGCGAAAGCGAGGGCACCGGGGAGCTGTTTTTT | CAASESEGTGELFF
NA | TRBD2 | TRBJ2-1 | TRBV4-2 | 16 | TGTGCCAGCAGCCAAGAGGGAAGCGGGAGTACTAATGAGCAGTTCTTC | CASSQEGSGSTNEQFF
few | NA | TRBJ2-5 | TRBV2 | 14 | TGTGCCAGCAGTGAAGGCCCAGGGCCAGAGACCCAGTACTTC | CASSEGPGPETQYF
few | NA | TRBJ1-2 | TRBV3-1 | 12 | TGTGCCAGCAGTTGGTGGGGCTATGGCTACACCTTC | CASSWWGYGYTF
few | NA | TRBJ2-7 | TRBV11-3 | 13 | TGTGCCAGCAGCCGGAAGCCGGACTACGAGCAGTACTTC | CASSRKPDYEQYF
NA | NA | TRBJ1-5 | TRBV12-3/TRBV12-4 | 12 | TGTGCCAGCAGTCCTTCGGGGCAGCCCCAGCATTTT | CASSPSGQPQHF
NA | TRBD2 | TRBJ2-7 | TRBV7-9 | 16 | TGTGCCAGCAGCTTAGCGGGGGGGGAGAGGACCTACGAGCAGTACTTC | CASSLAGGERTYEQYF
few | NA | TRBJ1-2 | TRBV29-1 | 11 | TGCAGCGTTGAGATAAGGGGAGGCTACACCTTC | CSVEIRGGYTF
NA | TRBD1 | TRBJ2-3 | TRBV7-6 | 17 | TGTGCCAGCAGCATGGAAGACCCGGGACAGGGGGCAGATACGCAGTATTTT | CASSMEDPGQGADTQYF
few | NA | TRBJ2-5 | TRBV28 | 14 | TGTGCCAGCAGCCCCCCCGGGAAACAAGAGACCCAGTACTTC | CASSPPGKQETQYF
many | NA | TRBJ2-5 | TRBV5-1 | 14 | TGCGCCAGCAGCTTGGTTCTGGGAACGGAGACCCAGTACTTC | CASSLVLGTETQYF
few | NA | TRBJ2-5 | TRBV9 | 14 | TGTGCCAGCAGCGTAGCAACGGGGCAAGAGACCCAGTACTTC | CASSVATGQETQYF
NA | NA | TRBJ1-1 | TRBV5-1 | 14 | TGCGCCAGCAGCTTGGATAGTAGCCGAGGGAGGGCTTTCTTT | CASSLDSSRGRAFF
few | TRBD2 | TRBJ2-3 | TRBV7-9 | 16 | TGTGCCAGCAGCCCCCTTAGCGGGGGTAACACAGATACGCAGTATTTT | CASSPLSGGNTDTQYF
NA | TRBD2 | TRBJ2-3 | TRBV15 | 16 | TGTGCCACCAGCAGATTTCGGACTAGCGGGGAAGATACGCAGTATTTT | CATSRFRTSGEDTQYF
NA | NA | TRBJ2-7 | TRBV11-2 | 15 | TGTGCCAGCAGCTTAGGGTTCTTGAGCTCCTACGAGCAGTACTTC | CASSLGFLSSYEQYF
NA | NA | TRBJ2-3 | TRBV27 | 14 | TGTGCCAGCAGTTCTTGGGAGTGGGAAGATACGCAGTATTTT | CASSSWEWEDTQYF
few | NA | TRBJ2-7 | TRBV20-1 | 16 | TGCAGTGCTAGAGATTTGGGGGCTAGCGGACTCTACGAGCAGTACTTC | CSARDLGASGLYEQYF
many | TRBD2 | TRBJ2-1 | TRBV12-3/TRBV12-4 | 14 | TGTGCCAGCACCGCCGGGACTAGCGGCACTGAGCAGTTCTTC | CASTAGTSGTEQFF
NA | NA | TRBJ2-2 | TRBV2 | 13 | TGTGCCAGCACATACAGGGATGCCGGGGAGCTGTTTTTT | CASTYRDAGELFF
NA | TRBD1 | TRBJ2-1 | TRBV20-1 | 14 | TGCAGTGCTAGACCGGGACAGACGTTGAATGAGCAGTTCTTC | CSARPGQTLNEQFF
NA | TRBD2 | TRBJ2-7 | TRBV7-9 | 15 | TGTGCCAGCAGCTTAGCTCGCGGGAGCCTTGGAGAGCTGTACTTC | CASSLARGSLGELYF
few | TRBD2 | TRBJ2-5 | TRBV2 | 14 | TGTGCCAGCAGGACCGGGACTAACCAAGAGACCCAGTACTTC | CASRTGTNQETQYF
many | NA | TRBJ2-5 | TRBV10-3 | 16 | TGTGCCATCAGTGAACTGCCGGGTCAAGACGGGGAGACCCAGTACTTC | CAISELPGQDGETQYF
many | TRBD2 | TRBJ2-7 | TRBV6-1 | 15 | TGTGCCAGCAGTGAAGAACTAGCGGGATCCTACGAGCAGTACTTC | CASSEELAGSYEQYF
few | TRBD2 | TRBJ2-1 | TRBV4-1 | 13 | TGCGCCAGCAGCCAAGGCGGGGGGGCTGAGCAGTTCTTC | CASSQGGGAEQFF
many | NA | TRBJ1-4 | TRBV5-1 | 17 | TGCGCCAGCAGCTTGCTTGGGGGCGGTGGAACTAATGAAAAACTGTTTTTT | CASSLLGGGGTNEKLFF
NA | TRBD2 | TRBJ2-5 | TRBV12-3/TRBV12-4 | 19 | TGTGCCTGCAGCAATCCACCTCCCCACGCGGGAGGGGACCAAGAGACCCAGTACTTC | CACSNPPPHAGGDQETQYF
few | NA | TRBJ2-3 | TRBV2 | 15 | TGTGCCAGCAGTGAGGGCGGCGGACCCACAGATACGCAGTATTTT | CASSEGGGPTDTQYF
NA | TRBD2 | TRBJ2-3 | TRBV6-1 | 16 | TGTGCCAGCAGTAGACAGCGGGAGGCGGGCACAGATACGCAGTATTTT | CASSRQREAGTDTQYF
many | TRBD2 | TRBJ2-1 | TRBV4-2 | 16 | TGTGCCAGCAGCCAACATAGCGGGGGGGAATACAATGAGCAGTTCTTC | CASSQHSGGEYNEQFF
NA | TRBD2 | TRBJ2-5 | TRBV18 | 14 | TGTGCCAGCTCACCGACTCAGGGAGGGGAGACCCAGTACTTC | CASSPTQGGETQYF
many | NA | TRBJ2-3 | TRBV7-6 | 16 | TGTGCCAGCAGCTCCTCTGGAGGGTATACCCCAGATACGCAGTATTTT | CASSSSGGYTPDTQYF
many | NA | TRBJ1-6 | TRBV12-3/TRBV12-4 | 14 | TGTGCCAGCAGTCGGGACGGTATTTTATCACCCCTCCACTTT | CASSRDGILSPLHF